Presented here are 32 T cell receptor beta chains from one specimen sequenced in a study of blood T cell repertoires in COVID-19. TCRdb's copy holds only in-frame clones and misses some; the assay was immunoSEQ multiplex PCR. The data contain some 170,000 clones, over 70% of them seen just once; the ten biggest clones take up 9.1%. Input material: peripheral blood. These receptors came from a woman aged 80 or over with active or convalescent COVID-19.

CDR3 sequence reads: CASSSQPSGLGSNQPQHF. The CDR3 DNA sequence: TGTGCCAGCAGCTCCCAACCATCAGGGCTTGGGAGCAATCAGCCCCAGCATTTT. The V and J genes are TRBV7-2 and TRBJ1-5, with D possibly TRBD1 on 5 matching bases. Germline CDR1 and CDR2: SGHTA and FQGNSA. The CDR3 sequence is 18 residues long. Trimming cost V 4 bases and J 1 base, with 20 bases left between them.

The CDR3 here is CASSQDFSGTGVPYEQYF. As DNA, the CDR3 is TGCGCCAGCAGCCAAGATTTCTCCGGGACAGGGGTCCCCTACGAGCAGTACTTC. The rearrangement links TRBV4-3 to TRBJ2-7; 10 bases map to TRBD1. This CDR3 comprises 18 residues. The germline CDR1 and CDR2 sequences are LGHNA and YSLEER. Trimming removed 0 bases from V and 2 bases from J; junction bases left unmatched: 10.

The J gene is TRBJ1-2, the V gene TRBV7-2; the match to TRBD1 covers 10 bases. The CDR3 has 16 amino acids. Trimming at V came to 3 bases and at J to 7 bases, leaving 11 bases not matched to a gene. The germline CDR1 and CDR2 sequences are SGHTA and FQGNSA. CDR3 sequence (DNA): TGTGCCAGCAGCTTTACATCCGGGACAGGGGCTGTTGGCTACACCTTC. Translating gives CASSFTSGTGAVGYTF.

The chain uses TRBV19 and TRBJ1-2; TRBD1 might be the D (6 bases). Germline CDR1 is LNHDA and CDR2 is SQIVND (reference sequence). V was trimmed by 5 bases and J by 4 bases, leaving 20 bases between them. The CDR3 consists of 16 residues. DNA for the CDR3: TGTGCCAGTAGTTCATCGACAGGCCCTACACTCTATGGCTACACCTTC. This translates into CASSSSTGPTLYGYTF.

This clone was observed a handful of times. The chain carries TRBV6-2 or TRBV6-3 and TRBJ2-5; TRBD2 matches 9 bases. Germline values: CDR1 MNHEY, CDR2 SVGEGT. CDR3 size: 15 residues. V trimming: 2 bases; J trimming: 4 bases; junction bases outside the gene matches: 5. CDR3 region: CASSYLTSGPETQYF. In DNA, the CDR3 is TGTGCCAGCAGTTACCTGACTAGCGGACCAGAGACCCAGTACTTC.

CDR3: CASSQEEGLGYGYTF. The CDR3 nucleotides are TGCGCCAGCAGCCAAGAGGAGGGTCTAGGCTATGGCTACACCTTC. This chain uses TRBV4-3 with TRBJ1-2; D not certain. The V gene lost 0 bases and the J gene lost 4 bases, with 12 bases spanning the gap. Germline-derived CDR1 and CDR2 are LGHNA and YSLEER. The CDR3 is 15 amino acids.

The rearrangement joins TRBV18 to TRBJ2-5, with 10 bases aligning to TRBD1. CDR1 is KGHSH and CDR2 is LQKENI in the germline V gene. The CDR3 covers 15 residues. Unmatched junction bases numbered 6, after V lost 3 bases and J lost 5 bases. This CDR3 reads CASSPDRGRRETQYF. CDR3 sequence (DNA): TGTGCCAGCTCACCTGACAGGGGGCGGAGGGAGACCCAGTACTTC.

This clone was counted between two and nine times. The V and J genes are TRBV6-6 and TRBJ2-3, with 7 bases lining up with TRBD1. Germline V CDR1 and CDR2: MNHNY, SVGAGI (reference sequence). The CDR3 spans 18 residues. The ends lost 5 bases at V and 0 bases at J; junction bases unmatched: 14. CDR3 region: CASSLLGTVFSSTDTQYF. CDR3 nucleotide sequence: TGTGCCAGCAGTCTCCTCGGGACAGTTTTCTCTAGCACAGATACGCAGTATTTT.

V is TRBV7-2 and J is TRBJ1-4; TRBD1 aligns across 8 bases. V lost 1 base and J lost 3; bases outside the gene matches: 1. Germline V gene data show CDR1 as SGHTA and CDR2 as FQGNSA. The CDR3 runs to 15 residues. This CDR3 reads CASSLGTGSNEKLFF. CDR3 DNA sequence: TGTGCCAGCAGCTTAGGGACAGGGTCTAATGAAAAACTGTTTTTT.

The chain couples TRBV27 to TRBJ2-6; a possible D gene is TRBD1 (8 bases). CDR3 length: 18 amino acids. V was shortened by 8 bases and J by 2 bases, with 22 bases between the two germline ends. Germline V gene data show CDR1 as MNHEY and CDR2 as SMNVEV (reference sequence). This CDR3 reads CASAVETGEGTGANVLTF. The CDR3 region has the DNA TGTGCCAGCGCTGTAGAGACAGGGGAGGGGACTGGGGCCAACGTCCTGACTTTC. The full variable domain, its missing parts supplied by reference TRBV27 and TRBJ2-6, is EAQVTQNPRYLITVTGKKLTVTCSQNMNHEYMSWYRQDPGLGLRQIYYSMNVEVTDKGDVPEGYKVSRKEKRNFPLILESPSPNQTSLYFCASAVETGEGTGANVLTFGAGSRLTVL.

The chain is built from TRBV9 and TRBJ1-3; D unclear. Trimming stripped 7 bases from V and 4 bases from J, with 21 bases between. This CDR3 is 16 amino acids long. Germline assignment: CDR1 SGDLS and CDR2 YYNGEE. CDR3 coding DNA: TGTGCCAGCTCATCCCGGGAGGGCGCGAGAGGAAACACCATATATTTT. It specifies CASSSREGARGNTIYF.

The chain employs TRBV11-2 and TRBJ2-4; D perhaps matches TRBD2 (5 bases). CDR3 length: 14 amino acids. Trimming left V 2 bases short and J 9 bases short, with 14 bases between. CDR1 is SGHAT, CDR2 FQNNGV, per germline. The CDR3 bases are TGTGCCAGCAGCTTAAGCCGGGGAAACTCCATTCAGTACTTC. Protein sequence: CASSLSRGNSIQYF.

The chain joins TRBV5-6 to TRBJ2-7; D is undetermined. Germline V gene sequence: CDR1 SGHDT, CDR2 YYEEEE. Trimming shortened V by 3 bases and J by 0 bases, and 4 bases separated the two germline ends. This CDR3 has 12 residues. In nucleotides, the CDR3 is TGTGCCAGCAGCTACAGCTCCTACGAGCAGTACTTC. Protein product: CASSYSSYEQYF.

This chain joins TRBV6-4 and TRBJ1-6; D may be TRBD1 (5 bases). Germline loops: CDR1 MRHNA, CDR2 SNTAGT. V was trimmed by 6 bases and J by 5 bases, leaving 14 bases between them. The CDR3 is made up of 15 amino acids. CDR3 residues: CASSLTDSDNSPLHF. DNA of the CDR3: TGTGCCAGCAGCCTTACCGACAGCGATAATTCACCCCTCCACTTT.

The genes are TRBV4-3 and TRBJ2-2, with D perhaps matching TRBD2 (6 bases). Trimming pared 0 bases from V and 4 bases from J, leaving 12 bases between. This CDR3 is 16 amino acids long. CDR1 and CDR2 from the germline V gene are LGHNA and YSLEER. CDR3 in amino acids: CASSQDGGIGTGELFF. For the CDR3, the DNA is TGCGCCAGCAGCCAAGACGGCGGGATTGGCACCGGGGAGCTGTTTTTT.

This clone was detected only once. The chain carries TRBV11-2 and TRBJ2-5, with D perhaps TRBD1 (5 bases). Looked up from germline, CDR1 is SGHAT and CDR2 is FQNNGV. CDR3 length equals 15 residues. Trimming shortened V by 1 base and J by 2 bases, and 11 bases separated the two germline ends. The CDR3 here is CASSLGAGKQETQYF. As DNA, the CDR3 is TGTGCCAGCAGCTTAGGGGCAGGGAAACAAGAGACCCAGTACTTC.

The chain employs TRBV7-2 and TRBJ2-2, with 13 bases matching TRBD2. With 5 bases clipped from V and 1 base from J, the junction kept 4 bases outside the gene matches. The CDR3 has 17 amino acids. Germline V gene lookup returns CDR1 SGHTA and CDR2 FQGNSA. The CDR3 loop is CASSRGLAGMNTGELFF. The CDR3 DNA reads as TGTGCCAGCAGCCGGGGACTAGCGGGGATGAACACCGGGGAGCTGTTTTTT.

This chain links TRBV4-1 with TRBJ2-7; D remains unclear. There are 14 residues in the CDR3. V was trimmed by 0 bases and J by 3 bases, leaving 9 bases between them. The germline gives CDR1 MGHRA, CDR2 YSYEKL. The CDR3 spells CASSQEQTFYEQYF. Written as DNA, the CDR3 is TGCGCCAGCAGCCAAGAACAGACATTCTACGAGCAGTACTTC.

The chain couples TRBV10-3 to TRBJ1-1; TRBD1 matches 11 bases. This CDR3 contains 15 residues. Germline-derived CDR1 and CDR2 are ENHRY and SYGVKD. V was pared by 5 bases and J by 2 bases, with 4 bases of the junction left unmatched. The DNA for the CDR3 is TGTGCCATCAGTCCGGGACAGGGGGTTAACACTGAAGCTTTCTTT. This encodes CAISPGQGVNTEAFF.

The chain employs TRBV29-1 and TRBJ1-1, with TRBD1 matching over 8 bases. CDR1 SQVTM and CDR2 ANQGSEA come from the germline V gene. V lost 6 bases, J lost 5 bases, and 5 bases stayed unmatched. The CDR3 extends over 12 amino acids. This CDR3 is CSVLTGDTEAFF. The CDR3 DNA reads TGCAGCGTGCTGACAGGGGATACTGAAGCTTTCTTT.

The V gene is TRBV7-8, the J gene TRBJ1-4; D is perhaps TRBD1 (6 bases). This CDR3 region has 17 residues. Germline CDR1 reads SGHVS; CDR2 reads FQNEAQ. Between the trimmed V and J ends, which lost 5 bases and 8 bases, there was a span of 24 bases. Here the CDR3 DNA reads TGTGCCAGCAGCCCCGCCCGGACAGTAACAGGTCTCGAAAAACTGTTTTTT. Amino acids: CASSPARTVTGLEKLFF.

The V call is TRBV2, the J call TRBJ2-5; the match to TRBD2 covers 12 bases. This CDR3 contains 16 residues. V was clipped by 6 bases and J by 4 bases; unmatched bases: 9. Looked up from germline, CDR1 is SNHLY and CDR2 is FYNNEI. The CDR3 is CASSAPSGGARETQYF. The CDR3 nucleotides are TGTGCCAGCAGCGCCCCTAGCGGGGGGGCGAGAGAGACCCAGTACTTC. The full variable domain, in which reference TRBV2 and TRBJ2-5 provide the parts outside the CDR3, is EPEVTQTPSHQVTQMGQEVILRCVPISNHLYFYWYRQILGQKVEFLVSFYNNEISEKSEIFDDQFSVERPDGSNFTLKIRSTKLEDSAMYFCASSAPSGGARETQYFGPGTRLLVL.

The rearrangement links TRBV5-1 to TRBJ2-1; D may be TRBD2 (5 bases). The CDR3 has 15 amino acids. Per germline, CDR1 SGHRS and CDR2 YFSETQ. V lost 2 bases to trimming and J lost 0 bases, with 9 bases between them. DNA for the CDR3: TGCGCCAGCAGCTTAGCGGTTAGCTCCTACAATGAGCAGTTCTTC. It specifies CASSLAVSSYNEQFF.

This clone showed up just once. The genes are TRBV27 and TRBJ1-1; D not certain. This CDR3 is built from 13 residues. Germline V gene data show CDR1 as MNHEY and CDR2 as SMNVEV (reference sequence). The V end was cut by 5 bases, the J end by 1 base, with 8 bases between. CDR3 sequence: CASSNSRNTEAFF. CDR3 in DNA: TGTGCCAGCAGTAATAGCAGGAACACTGAAGCTTTCTTT.

The chain recombines TRBV25-1 with TRBJ1-2; D might be TRBD1 (6 bases). The V gene's germline CDR1 is MGHDK and CDR2 SYGVNS. V was cut by 3 bases and J by 4 bases, with 9 bases left in between. The CDR3 is 13 amino acids. The CDR3: CASSEAGAYGYTF. CDR3 sequence (DNA): TGTGCCAGCAGTGAGGCAGGGGCCTATGGCTACACCTTC.

The rearrangement links TRBV6-6 to TRBJ1-3, with D hard to call. The CDR3 has 14 amino acids. Trimming shortened V by 6 bases and J by 0 bases, and 9 bases separated the two germline ends. Germline V gives CDR1 MNHNY, CDR2 SVGAGI (reference sequence). CDR3 amino acids: CASSHTSSGNTIYF. In DNA, the CDR3 is TGTGCCAGCAGCCACACCAGCTCTGGAAACACCATATATTTT.

This clone was counted a few times. The V and J genes are TRBV7-6 and TRBJ2-7; 9 positions match TRBD1. The CDR3 extends over 15 amino acids. CDR1 and CDR2 from the germline V gene are SGHVS and FNYEAQ. The V and J ends lost 3 bases and 2 bases, in that order; junction bases with no gene match: 5. The CDR3 bases are TGTGCCAGCAGCTTGGTACAGGGGGCAGCCTACGAGCAGTACTTC. Amino acid sequence: CASSLVQGAAYEQYF.

The chain recombines TRBV7-2 with TRBJ2-7; D uncertain. The V end lost 1 base, the J end lost 0 bases, and 10 bases lay between the germline ends. CDR1 is SGHTA and CDR2 is FQGNSA in the germline V gene. The CDR3 runs to 15 residues. Here the CDR3 reads CASSLDISGSYEQYF. CDR3 in DNA: TGTGCCAGCAGCTTAGATATATCGGGCTCCTACGAGCAGTACTTC.

The chain carries TRBV6-5 and TRBJ1-2; 7 bases line up with TRBD1. Germline lookup yields CDR1 MNHEY and CDR2 SVGAGI. The CDR3 spans 15 residues. The V gene end was trimmed by 5 bases and the J gene end by 7 bases; junction bases not matched to a gene: 13. The CDR3 sequence: CASSPTGSSRGGYTF. CDR3 DNA sequence: TGTGCCAGCAGTCCGACAGGGAGCAGTAGAGGTGGCTACACCTTC.

V is TRBV7-2 and J is TRBJ2-2, with 13 positions matching TRBD2. This CDR3 is 17 amino acids long. The trim removed 7 bases at V and 1 base at J, leaving 6 bases unmatched. Germline CDR1 SGHTA, CDR2 FQGNSA. The DNA for the CDR3 is TGTGCCAGCAACTGGACTAGCGGGGGCAAGAACACCGGGGAGCTGTTTTTT. Amino acid sequence: CASNWTSGGKNTGELFF.

The chain joins TRBV5-1 to TRBJ2-2; 8 bases align to TRBD1. The germline V gene encodes CDR1 SGHRS and CDR2 YFSETQ. The CDR3 sequence is 16 residues long. V lost 0 bases to trimming and J lost 3 bases; unmatched junction nucleotides: 4. The CDR3 spells CASSLGQGAHTGELFF. The DNA of the CDR3 is TGCGCCAGCAGCTTGGGGCAGGGGGCACACACCGGGGAGCTGTTTTTT.

The chain joins TRBV4-3 to TRBJ1-1, with TRBD1 as a possible D gene (5 bases). Germline V gene lookup returns CDR1 LGHNA and CDR2 YSLEER. This CDR3 region has 14 residues. V gave up 0 bases and J gave up 13 bases, with 18 bases separating them. The CDR3 coding sequence is TGCGCCAGCAGCCAAGATACCAGCCCTTTAGGGGATTTCTTT. Translating gives CASSQDTSPLGDFF.